The clone carrying this TCR beta chain has just a few counts. Its target is not known. The germline gives CDR1 DFQATT, CDR2 SNEGSKA (reference sequence). The ends were cut back, 3 bases at V and 8 bases at J, with 13 bases in the middle. The CDR3 is 12 residues long. MiXCR, run by TCRdb on the 5' RACE reads, gives a single entry per CDR3 protein. Here the sample spans about 520,000 distinct CDR3 sequences, under 25% being singletons. The entry originates in a study of identical twins. Study-wide results and caveats: It was out-of-frame TCR alpha sharing in monozygotic twins that models underestimated. Within cord blood, abundant beta clonotypes carried fewer insertions, but memory repertoires showed no such trend.

The data also belong to a second study, concerning T cells expressing NK-cell markers. Turning to that study: The TCR beta repertoires originated in sorted CD3+CD56+NKG2C+, CD3+CD56+NKG2C- and CD3+CD56-NKG2C+ T cells. In a handful of donors, dominant clonotypes made up 28.3-60.1% of CD3+CD56-NKG2C+ cells.

V is TRBV20-1 and J is TRBJ1-2; TRBD1 might be the D (6 bases). Material: CD4+ T cells sorted from blood. This clonotype was sampled from a woman aged 18-29 years in good health. The CDR3 sequence: CSASWGARGYTF. CDR3 sequence (DNA): TGCAGTGCTAGTTGGGGGGCACGGGGCTACACCTTC.